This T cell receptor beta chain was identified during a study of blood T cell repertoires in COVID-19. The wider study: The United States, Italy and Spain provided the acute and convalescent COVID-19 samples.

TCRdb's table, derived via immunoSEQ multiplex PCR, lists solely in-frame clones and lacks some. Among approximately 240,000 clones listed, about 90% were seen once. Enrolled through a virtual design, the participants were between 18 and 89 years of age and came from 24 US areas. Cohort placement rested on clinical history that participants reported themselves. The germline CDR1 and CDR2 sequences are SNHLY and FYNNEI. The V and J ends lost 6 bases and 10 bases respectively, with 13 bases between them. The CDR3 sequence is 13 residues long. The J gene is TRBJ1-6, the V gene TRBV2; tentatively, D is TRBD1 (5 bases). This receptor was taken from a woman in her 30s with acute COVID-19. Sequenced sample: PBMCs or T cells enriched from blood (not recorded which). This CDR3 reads CASSTGLISPLHF. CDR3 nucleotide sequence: TGTGCCAGCAGCACGGGACTGATCTCACCCCTCCACTTT.